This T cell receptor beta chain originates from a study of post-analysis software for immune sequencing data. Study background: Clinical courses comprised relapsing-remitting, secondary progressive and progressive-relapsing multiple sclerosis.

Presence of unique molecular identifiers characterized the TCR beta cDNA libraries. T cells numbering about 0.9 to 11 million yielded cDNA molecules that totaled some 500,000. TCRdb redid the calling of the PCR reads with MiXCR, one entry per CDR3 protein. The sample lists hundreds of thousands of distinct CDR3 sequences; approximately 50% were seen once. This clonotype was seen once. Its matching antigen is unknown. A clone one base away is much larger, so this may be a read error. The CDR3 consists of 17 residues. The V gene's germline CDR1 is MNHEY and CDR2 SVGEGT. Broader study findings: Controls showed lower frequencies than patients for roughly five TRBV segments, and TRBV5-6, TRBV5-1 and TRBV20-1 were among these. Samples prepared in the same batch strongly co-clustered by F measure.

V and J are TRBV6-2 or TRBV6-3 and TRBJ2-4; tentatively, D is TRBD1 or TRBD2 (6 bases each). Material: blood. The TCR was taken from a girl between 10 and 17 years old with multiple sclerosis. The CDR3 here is CASSYELGGRAKNVQYF. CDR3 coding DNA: TGTGCCAGCAGTTACGAGTTGGGGGGCCGAGCCAAAAACGTTCAGTACTTC.